This T cell receptor (beta chain) was found in a study of T cell clonotyping in hematopoietic cell transplantation. Overall study results and limits: CD4 and CD8 repertoire contributions could not be separated without sorting. Higher Inverse Simpson Index values in graft donor and pretransplant recipient predicted broader posttransplant TCR diversity.

The method was immunoSEQ multiplex PCR; TCRdb's version includes in-frame clones alone and lacks a portion of them. The sample records roughly 44,000 clones, nearly 97% being singletons. Trimming pared 3 bases from V and 5 bases from J, leaving 5 bases between. The CDR3 runs to 12 residues. CDR1 and CDR2 from the germline V gene are SGHVS and FNYEAQ. A word on this clone: The antigen is undetermined.

Sequencing was done on a sample of peripheral blood mononuclear cells. The V gene is TRBV7-6, the J gene TRBJ1-5, with D unresolved. The receptor's source is a man aged 25 to 40 in good health. Some clones in this sample may be carry-over from other donors' samples. CDR3 in amino acids: CASSFRDQPQHF. CDR3 sequence (DNA): TGTGCCAGCAGCTTTAGGGATCAGCCCCAGCATTTT. The full variable domain, in which reference TRBV7-6 and TRBJ1-5 provide the parts outside the CDR3, is GAGVSQSPRYKVTKRGQDVALRCDPISGHVSLYWYRQALGQGPEFLTYFNYEAQQDKSGLPNDRFSAERPEGSISTLTIQRTEQRDSAMYRCASSFRDQPQHFGDGTRLSIL.